This paragraph covers one T cell receptor beta chain sequence. Clones were sequenced by immunoSEQ multiplex PCR, and TCRdb holds only the in-frame ones, with some missing. The sample consists of over 200,000 clones, about nine tenths of them appearing once. These data come from a study of blood T cell repertoires in COVID-19. Turning to the study itself: PBMCs, B-cell-depleted T cells, or T cells were the source of the cDNA or gDNA that made up the material.

The trim removed 7 bases at V and 10 bases at J, leaving 34 bases unmatched. The germline V gene encodes CDR1 LNHDA and CDR2 SQIVND (reference sequence). The CDR3 runs to 21 residues. Participant age was about 18 to 89 years, and participants resided in fewer than 25 US areas. Material: PBMCs or T cells enriched from blood (not recorded which). The receptor's source is a woman aged 45-65 years in a cohort exposed to, infected with or recovered from COVID-19 (not recorded which). The chain carries TRBV19 and TRBJ1-5; 7 bases match TRBD1. The CDR3 DNA reads TGTGCCAGTACCGATACGTGGGGACCGGGACAGCTCATAGGGTTCGTCGGTCCCCAGCATTTT. It specifies CASTDTWGPGQLIGFVGPQHF.